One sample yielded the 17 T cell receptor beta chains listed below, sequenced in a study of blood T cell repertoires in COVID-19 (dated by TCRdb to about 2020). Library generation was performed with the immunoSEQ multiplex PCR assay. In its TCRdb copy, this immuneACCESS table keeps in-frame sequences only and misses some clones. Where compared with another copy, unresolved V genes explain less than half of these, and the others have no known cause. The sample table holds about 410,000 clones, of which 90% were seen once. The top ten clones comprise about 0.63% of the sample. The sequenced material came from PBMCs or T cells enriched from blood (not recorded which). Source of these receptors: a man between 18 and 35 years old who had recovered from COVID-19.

For the CDR3, the DNA is TGTGCCAGCAGTCCAGGACTCCTCCGCGAGCAGTACTTC. The encoded protein is CASSPGLLREQYF. The V and J genes are TRBV28 and TRBJ2-7, with D perhaps TRBD2 (5 bases). Trimming shortened V by 5 bases and J by 6 bases, and 14 bases separated the two germline ends. CDR1 and CDR2 (germline): MDHEN, SYDVKM. The CDR3 spans 13 residues.

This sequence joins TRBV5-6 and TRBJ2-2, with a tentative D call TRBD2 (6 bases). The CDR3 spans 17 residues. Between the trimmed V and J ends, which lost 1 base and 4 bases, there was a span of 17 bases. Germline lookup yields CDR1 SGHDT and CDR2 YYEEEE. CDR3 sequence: CASSLKYRRVGTGELFF. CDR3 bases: TGTGCCAGCAGCTTGAAGTATAGGAGGGTCGGCACCGGGGAGCTGTTTTTT.

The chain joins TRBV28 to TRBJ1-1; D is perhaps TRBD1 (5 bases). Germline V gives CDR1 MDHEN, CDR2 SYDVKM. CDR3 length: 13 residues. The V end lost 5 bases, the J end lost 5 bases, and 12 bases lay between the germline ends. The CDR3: CASSHGGGTEAFF. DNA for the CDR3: TGTGCCAGCAGTCATGGGGGAGGGACTGAAGCTTTCTTT.

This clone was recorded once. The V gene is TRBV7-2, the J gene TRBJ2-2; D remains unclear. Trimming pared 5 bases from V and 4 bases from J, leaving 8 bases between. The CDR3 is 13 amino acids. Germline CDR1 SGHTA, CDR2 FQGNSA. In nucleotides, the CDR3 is TGTGCCAGCAGCACTGGGCCCACCGGGGAGCTGTTTTTT. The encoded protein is CASSTGPTGELFF.

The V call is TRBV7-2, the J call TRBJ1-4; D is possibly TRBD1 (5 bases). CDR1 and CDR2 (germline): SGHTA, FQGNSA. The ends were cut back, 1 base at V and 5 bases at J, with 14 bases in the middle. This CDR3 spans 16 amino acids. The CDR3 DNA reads TGTGCCAGCAGCTTAGGGGTAGGCAGGGCAAATGAAAAACTGTTTTTT. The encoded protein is CASSLGVGRANEKLFF.

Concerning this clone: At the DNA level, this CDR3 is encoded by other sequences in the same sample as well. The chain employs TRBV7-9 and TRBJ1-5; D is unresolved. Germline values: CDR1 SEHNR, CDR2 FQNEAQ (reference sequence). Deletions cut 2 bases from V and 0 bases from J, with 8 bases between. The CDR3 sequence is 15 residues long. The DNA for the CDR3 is TGTGCCAGCAGCTTATCCGGGGATAGCAATCAGCCCCAGCATTTT. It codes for CASSLSGDSNQPQHF.

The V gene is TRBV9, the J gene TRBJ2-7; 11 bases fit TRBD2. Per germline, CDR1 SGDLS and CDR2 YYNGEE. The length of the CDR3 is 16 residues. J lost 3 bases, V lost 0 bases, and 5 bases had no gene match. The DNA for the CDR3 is TGTGCCAGCAGCGTAGAGGGGACTAGCGGAGGCTACGAGCAGTACTTC. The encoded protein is CASSVEGTSGGYEQYF.

Written as DNA, the CDR3 is TGCGCCAGCAGCTTGAGAGGTGGTGAAAAACTGTTTTTT. It encodes CASSLRGGEKLFF. The rearrangement uses TRBV5-1 and TRBJ1-4; D unresolved. The CDR3 has 13 residues. Germline-derived CDR1 and CDR2 are SGHRS and YFSETQ. The V end lost 1 base, the J end lost 7 bases, and 8 bases lay between the germline ends.

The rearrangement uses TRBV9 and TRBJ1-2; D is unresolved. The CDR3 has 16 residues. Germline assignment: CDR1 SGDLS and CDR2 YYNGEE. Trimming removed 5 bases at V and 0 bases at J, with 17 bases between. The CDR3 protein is CASSVEATRANYGYTF. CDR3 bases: TGTGCCAGCAGTGTTGAGGCGACCCGAGCTAACTATGGCTACACCTTC.

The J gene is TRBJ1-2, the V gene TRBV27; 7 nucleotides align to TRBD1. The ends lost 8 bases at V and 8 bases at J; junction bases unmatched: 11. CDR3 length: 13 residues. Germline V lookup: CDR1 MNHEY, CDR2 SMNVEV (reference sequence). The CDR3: CASGREMGQGYTF. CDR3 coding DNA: TGTGCCAGCGGTAGGGAAATGGGACAGGGCTACACCTTC.

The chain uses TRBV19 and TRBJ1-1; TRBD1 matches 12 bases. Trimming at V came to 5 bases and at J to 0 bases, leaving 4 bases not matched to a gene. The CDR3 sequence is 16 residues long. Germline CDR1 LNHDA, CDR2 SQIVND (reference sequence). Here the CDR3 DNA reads TGTGCCAGTAGTCCCCGGGACAGGGGGCTGAACACTGAAGCTTTCTTT. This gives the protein CASSPRDRGLNTEAFF.

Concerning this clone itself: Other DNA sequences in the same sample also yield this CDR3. The CDR3 is CASSYSGGTEAFF. The CDR3 coding sequence is TGTGCCAGCAGTTACTCGGGGGGAACTGAAGCTTTCTTT. This chain joins TRBV6-5 and TRBJ1-1; TRBD1 is a possible D gene (5 bases). The CDR3 consists of 13 residues. Looked up from germline, CDR1 is MNHEY and CDR2 is SVGAGI. With 0 bases removed from V and 5 bases from J, the gap between germline ends came to 7 bases.

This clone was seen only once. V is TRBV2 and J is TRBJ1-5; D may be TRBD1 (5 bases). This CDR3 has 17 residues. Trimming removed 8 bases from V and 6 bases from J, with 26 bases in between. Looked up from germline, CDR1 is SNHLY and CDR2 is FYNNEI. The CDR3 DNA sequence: TGTGCCAGCGGAAGGAGGGTACAGGCCGCGCAGGGTCAGCCCCAGCATTTT. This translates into CASGRRVQAAQGQPQHF.

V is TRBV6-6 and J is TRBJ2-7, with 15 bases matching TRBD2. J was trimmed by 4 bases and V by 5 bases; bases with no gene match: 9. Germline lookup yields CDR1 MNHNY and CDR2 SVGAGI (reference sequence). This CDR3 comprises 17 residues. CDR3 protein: CASSPRTSGGALYEQYF. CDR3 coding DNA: TGTGCCAGCAGTCCACGGACTAGCGGGGGGGCCTTATACGAGCAGTACTTC.

The chain's CDR3 is CASRAGPEAFF. The CDR3 region has the DNA TGCGCCAGCAGAGCAGGGCCTGAAGCTTTCTTT. The gene calls are TRBV5-1 and TRBJ1-1; D might be TRBD1 (5 bases). Germline-derived CDR1 and CDR2 are SGHRS and YFSETQ. Trimming cost V 5 bases and J 6 bases, with 8 bases left between them. The CDR3 has 11 amino acids. Full variable domain (rest looked up from reference TRBV5-1 and TRBJ1-1): KAGVTQTPRYLIKTRGQQVTLSCSPISGHRSVSWYQQTPGQGLQFLFEYFSETQRNKGNFPGRFSGRQFSNSRSEMNVSTLELGDSALYLCASRAGPEAFFGQGTRLTVV.

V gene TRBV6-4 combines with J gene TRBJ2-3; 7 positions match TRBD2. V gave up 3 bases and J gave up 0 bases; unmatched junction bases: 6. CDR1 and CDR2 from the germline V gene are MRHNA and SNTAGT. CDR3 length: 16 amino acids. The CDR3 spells CASSDRGSGSTDTQYF. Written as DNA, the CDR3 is TGTGCCAGCAGTGATCGTGGTAGCGGGAGCACAGATACGCAGTATTTT.

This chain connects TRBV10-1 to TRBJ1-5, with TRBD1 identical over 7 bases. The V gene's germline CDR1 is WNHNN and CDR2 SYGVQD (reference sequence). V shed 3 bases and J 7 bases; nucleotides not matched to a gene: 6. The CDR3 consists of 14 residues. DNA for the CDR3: TGCGCCAGCAGTGAAACAGGGACAGACCAGCCCCAGCATTTT. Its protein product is CASSETGTDQPQHF.